Listed below are T cell receptor beta chains from one sample, sequenced in a study of blood T cells in healthy people across ages. TCRdb reanalysed the 5' RACE reads using MiXCR and keeps one entry per CDR3 protein. The repertoire includes about 1,400,000 distinct CDR3 sequences, 59% of them detected once, and over 5.5% sits in the top ten. Sample: blood. The receptors were sampled from a man aged 18 to 29 in good health. Both conserved end residues are part of each CDR3. Each record gives: D gene, V gene, J gene, clone size, CDR3 protein, CDR3 DNA. The D gene is left open where the match is weak. Clone size, where shown, is once, few, many, or a class for clones that have expanded.

>.|TRBV12-3/TRBV12-4|TRBJ2-7|few
CASRESASGEQYF
TGTGCCAGCAGGGAAAGCGCGAGCGGCGAGCAGTATTTC
>.|TRBV5-1|TRBJ2-7|few
CASSPTWTDAYEQYF
TGCGCCAGCAGCCCAACCTGGACGGACGCCTACGAGCAGTACTTC
>.|TRBV28|TRBJ2-1|.
CASSGPGLGEQFF
TGTGCCAGCAGCGGACCGGGACTTGGTGAGCAGTTCTTC
>.|TRBV2|TRBJ2-3|few
CASSEAGVDTDTQYF
TGTGCCAGCAGTGAAGCAGGGGTGGACACAGATACGCAGTATTTT
>TRBD1|TRBV3-1|TRBJ2-7|.
CASSQTPRGSYEQYF
TGTGCCAGCAGCCAAACCCCCAGGGGGTCCTACGAGCAGTACTTC
>.|TRBV7-9|TRBJ2-3|.
CASSLDYDTQYF
TGTGCCAGCAGCTTAGACTACGATACGCAGTATTTT
>TRBD2|TRBV4-1|TRBJ2-5|.
CASSQVGGGIYQETQYF
TGCGCCAGCAGCCAAGTAGGCGGGGGGATTTACCAAGAGACCCAGTACTTC
>.|TRBV7-9|TRBJ2-7|once
CASTGDIPYEQYF
TGTGCCAGCACCGGCGACATCCCCTACGAGCAGTACTTC
>TRBD2|TRBV3-1|TRBJ2-1|.
CASKVGLAGRNEQFF
TGTGCCAGCAAAGTTGGACTAGCGGGACGCAATGAGCAGTTCTTC
>.|TRBV7-2|TRBJ1-5|.
CASSEQGYSNQPQHF
TGTGCCAGCAGCGAACAGGGATATAGCAATCAGCCCCAGCATTTT
>.|TRBV2|TRBJ1-2|few
CASSDEKSYGYTF
TGTGCCAGCAGTGACGAGAAAAGCTATGGCTACACCTTC
>.|TRBV20-1|TRBJ1-6|.
CSARQNSPLHF
TGCAGTGCCAGACAGAATTCACCCCTCCACTTT
>.|TRBV11-2|TRBJ1-6|.
CASSLGRIINSPLHF
TGTGCCAGCAGCTTAGGACGGATAATTAATTCACCCCTCCACTTT
>.|TRBV27|TRBJ2-7|few
CASSLGPYSYEQYF
TGTGCCAGCAGTTTGGGTCCGTACTCCTACGAGCAGTACTTC
>TRBD1|TRBV20-1|TRBJ1-2|.
CSAREDRDNYGYTF
TGCAGTGCTAGGGAGGACAGGGATAACTATGGCTACACCTTC
>TRBD1|TRBV6-6|TRBJ1-5|.
CASSYTDRGGHWPQHF
TGTGCCAGCAGTTACACCGACAGGGGAGGTCATTGGCCCCAGCATTTT
>.|TRBV11-2|TRBJ2-7|.
CASSLLKRDEQYF
TGTGCCAGCAGCTTGCTAAAGAGGGACGAGCAGTACTTC
>.|TRBV7-2|TRBJ1-5|few
CASSFFAVSNQPQHF
TGTGCCAGCAGCTTCTTCGCAGTAAGCAATCAGCCCCAGCATTTT
>.|TRBV4-3|TRBJ2-1|.
CASSQSGSSTHNEQFF
TGCGCCAGCAGCCAATCAGGGTCGAGTACACACAATGAGCAGTTCTTC
>.|TRBV5-8|TRBJ2-7|.
CASGLREDYEQYF
TGTGCCAGCGGCCTACGCGAGGACTACGAGCAGTACTTC
>.|TRBV5-1|TRBJ2-7|.
CTSSFTGNKYEQYF
TGCACCAGCAGCTTCACCGGGAACAAATACGAGCAGTACTTC
>TRBD1|TRBV2|TRBJ1-2|.
CASSDLPGQGDYGYTF
TGTGCCAGCAGTGATCTACCCGGCCAGGGGGACTATGGCTACACCTTC
>TRBD2|TRBV19|TRBJ2-7|.
CASSIGSGTSYEQYF
TGTGCCAGTAGTATCGGTAGCGGGACGTCCTACGAGCAGTACTTC
>.|TRBV21-1|TRBJ2-1|.
CASSKGAQLADSYNEQFF
TGTGCCAGCAGCAAAGGAGCCCAACTAGCGGACTCCTACAATGAGCAGTTCTTC
>TRBD1|TRBV9|TRBJ1-2|.
CASSLSGTAVNYGYTF
TGTGCCAGCAGCCTTTCGGGGACAGCGGTTAACTATGGCTACACCTTC
>.|TRBV7-9|TRBJ1-2|few
CASSLTRGFNYGYTF
TGTGCCAGCAGCTTAACCAGGGGCTTCAACTATGGCTACACCTTC
>.|TRBV6-5|TRBJ2-3|.
CASRISDTQYF
TGTGCCAGCAGGATATCAGATACGCAGTATTTT
>.|TRBV21-1|TRBJ2-1|.
CASSKGRGGDYNEQFF
TGTGCCAGCAGCAAAGGCCGCGGGGGAGACTACAATGAGCAGTTCTTC
>TRBD1|TRBV9|TRBJ2-2|.
CASGDRYTGELFF
TGTGCCAGCGGGGACAGATACACCGGGGAGCTGTTTTTT
>.|TRBV20-1|TRBJ2-3|few
CSAPNSADTQYF
TGCAGTGCACCTAACAGTGCAGATACGCAGTATTTT
>.|TRBV6-5|TRBJ2-6|.
CASSYSSELSGANVLTF
TGTGCCAGCAGTTACTCTTCTGAGCTCTCTGGGGCCAACGTCCTGACTTTC
>.|TRBV29-1|TRBJ1-2|few
CSAVSVGTVRGYTF
TGCAGCGCAGTCAGTGTAGGAACAGTCCGGGGCTACACCTTC
>.|TRBV6-6|TRBJ1-5|.
CASSDEPGGPQHF
TGTGCCAGCAGTGACGAGCCTGGAGGGCCCCAGCATTTT
>.|TRBV24-1|TRBJ2-7|few
CATSDGGTGRPFYEQYF
TGTGCCACCAGTGATGGGGGAACAGGCAGACCGTTCTACGAGCAGTACTTC
>TRBD2|TRBV28|TRBJ2-3|.
CASSSLTSGGYTDTQYF
TGTGCCAGCAGTTCGCTGACTAGCGGGGGATACACAGATACGCAGTATTTT
>TRBD2|TRBV12-3/TRBV12-4|TRBJ2-1|.
CASSPLAGGPAEQFF
TGTGCCAGCAGTCCCCTAGCGGGAGGGCCCGCTGAGCAGTTCTTC
>.|TRBV5-1|TRBJ1-1|once
CASTPGQNTEAFF
TGCGCCAGCACACCCGGACAGAACACTGAAGCTTTCTTT
>TRBD2|TRBV5-1|TRBJ2-3|.
CASSHGTSGGSSTDTQYF
TGCGCCAGCAGTCACGGGACTAGCGGAGGATCTAGCACAGATACGCAGTATTTT
>.|TRBV7-9|TRBJ1-4|.
CASSLDRTRDGSKLFF
TGTGCCAGCAGCCTCGACAGGACACGGGACGGTTCCAAACTGTTTTTT
>.|TRBV7-9|TRBJ2-1|.
CASSPSKSSYNEQFF
TGTGCCAGCAGCCCCTCCAAGAGCTCCTACAATGAGCAGTTCTTC
>TRBD1|TRBV5-1|TRBJ1-2|few
CASSPDRGLGYGYTF
TGCGCCAGCAGCCCGGACAGGGGGCTTGGCTATGGCTACACCTTC
>.|TRBV24-1|TRBJ2-1|.
CATSDSDPLAAGSYNEQFF
TGTGCCACCAGTGATTCAGACCCATTAGCGGCGGGATCCTACAATGAGCAGTTCTTC
>.|TRBV10-3|TRBJ2-1|.
CAISEGLFLNEQFF
TGTGCCATCAGTGAGGGTCTATTCCTCAATGAGCAGTTCTTC
>.|TRBV12-3/TRBV12-4|TRBJ1-1|many
CASSLELNTEAFF
TGTGCCAGCAGCTTAGAGCTGAACACTGAAGCTTTCTTT
>.|TRBV12-3/TRBV12-4|TRBJ2-5|many
CASSLGTLQETQYF
TGCGCCAGCAGCCTAGGGACCCTACAAGAGACCCAGTACTTC
>.|TRBV20-1|TRBJ1-6|.
CSASLGRNPYSPLHF
TGCAGTGCTAGTTTAGGCAGGAACCCGTATTCACCCCTCCACTTT
>TRBD1|TRBV25-1|TRBJ1-1|.
CASRQGETTEAFF
TGTGCCAGCAGACAGGGGGAGACCACTGAAGCTTTCTTT
>.|TRBV4-1|TRBJ1-2|few
CASSQERRQLHGYTF
TGCGCCAGCAGCCAAGAGCGAAGGCAGCTTCATGGCTACACCTTC
>.|TRBV7-9|TRBJ2-1|few
CASSPPRSHSSYNEQFF
TGTGCCAGCAGCCCCCCCCGCTCCCACTCATCCTACAATGAGCAGTTCTTC
>.|TRBV20-1|TRBJ2-2|once
CSAVTVNTGELFF
TGCAGTGCTGTGACGGTAAACACCGGGGAGCTGTTTTTT
>.|TRBV27|TRBJ2-7|once
CASSSMSGGWNEQYF
TGTGCCAGCAGTTCGATGTCGGGGGGCTGGAACGAGCAGTACTTC
>TRBD2|TRBV10-3|TRBJ2-5|.
CAISESQRGTQETQYF
TGTGCCATCAGTGAGTCTCAGCGGGGGACCCAAGAGACCCAGTACTTC
>.|TRBV6-2/TRBV6-3|TRBJ2-1|few
CASNAAGEQFF
TGTGCCAGCAATGCCGCGGGTGAGCAGTTCTTC
>.|TRBV25-1|TRBJ1-5|.
CASSGWTEEFAQPQHF
TGTGCCAGCAGTGGTTGGACCGAGGAATTTGCCCAGCCCCAGCATTTT